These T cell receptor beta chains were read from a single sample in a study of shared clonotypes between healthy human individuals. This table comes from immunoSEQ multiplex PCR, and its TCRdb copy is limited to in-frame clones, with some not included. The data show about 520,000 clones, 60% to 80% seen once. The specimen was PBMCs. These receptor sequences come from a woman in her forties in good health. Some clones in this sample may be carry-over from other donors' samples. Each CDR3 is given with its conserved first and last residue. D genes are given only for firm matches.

CDR3 DNA: TGCAGCGCGTCCCTATTGGAGACCCAGTACTTC
CDR3 protein: CSASLLETQYF
J gene: TRBJ2-5
D gene: -
V gene: TRBV29-1

CDR3 DNA: TGTGCCTGGAGTCTGAATGAGCAGTTCTTC
CDR3 protein: CAWSLNEQFF
J gene: TRBJ2-1
D gene: -
V gene: TRBV30

CDR3 DNA: TGTGCCAGCAGTGAAGGGGCGTCACAGGGAAACAATGAGCAGTTCTTC
CDR3 protein: CASSEGASQGNNEQFF
J gene: TRBJ2-1
D gene: -
V gene: TRBV6-1

CDR3 DNA: TGTGCCAGCAGCTTCCTTTCGCAGACTGGAACTGAAGCTTTCTTT
CDR3 protein: CASSFLSQTGTEAFF
J gene: TRBJ1-1
D gene: -
V gene: TRBV5-4

CDR3 DNA: TGCGCCAGCAGAGGGGAATACGAGCAGTACTTC
CDR3 protein: CASRGEYEQYF
J gene: TRBJ2-7
D gene: -
V gene: TRBV5-1

CDR3 DNA: TGTGCCAGTAGCAGGACAGCGCCGGGGGTCGAGCAGTACTTC
CDR3 protein: CASSRTAPGVEQYF
J gene: TRBJ2-7
D gene: -
V gene: TRBV19

CDR3 DNA: TGTGCCAGCAGCAAGTCCTCGGTTTCCGGGGCCAACGTCCTGACTTTC
CDR3 protein: CASSKSSVSGANVLTF
J gene: TRBJ2-6
D gene: -
V gene: TRBV7-9

CDR3 DNA: TGTGCCAGCAGCTTGGCCTGGGGACAGGGGTTCGATACGCAGTATTTT
CDR3 protein: CASSLAWGQGFDTQYF
J gene: TRBJ2-3
D gene: TRBD1
V gene: TRBV5-8

CDR3 DNA: TGTGCCAGCAGTTTAAAGGCCGCCAGTCTCCAAGGGACTGAAGCTTTCTTT
CDR3 protein: CASSLKAASLQGTEAFF
J gene: TRBJ1-1
D gene: -
V gene: TRBV27

CDR3 DNA: TGTGCCAGCAGCCTCTCGGGACGGGCTGAAAAACTGTTTTTT
CDR3 protein: CASSLSGRAEKLFF
J gene: TRBJ1-4
D gene: -
V gene: TRBV9

CDR3 DNA: TGCGCCAGCAGGTTGCGACAGGGGGGACCCTACGAGCAGTACTTC
CDR3 protein: CASRLRQGGPYEQYF
J gene: TRBJ2-7
D gene: TRBD1
V gene: TRBV4-1

CDR3 DNA: TGTGCCAGCAGTTTTGGGGGGGTAACCAACAATCGGCCCTACGAGCAGTACTTC
CDR3 protein: CASSFGGVTNNRPYEQYF
J gene: TRBJ2-7
D gene: TRBD2
V gene: TRBV7-9

CDR3 DNA: TGTGCCAGCAGTGATCGGTCAGGGGGGGAGACCTACGAGCAGTACTTC
CDR3 protein: CASSDRSGGETYEQYF
J gene: TRBJ2-7
D gene: -
V gene: TRBV25-1

CDR3 DNA: TGTGCCAGCAGTTTATCAGGGGCGCGGTGGGACGAGCAGTACTTC
CDR3 protein: CASSLSGARWDEQYF
J gene: TRBJ2-7
D gene: -
V gene: TRBV28

CDR3 DNA: TGTGCCAGCAGCTTAGAGGGTCCTGGAAACACCATATATTTT
CDR3 protein: CASSLEGPGNTIYF
J gene: TRBJ1-3
D gene: -
V gene: TRBV7-9

CDR3 DNA: TGTGCCGTCTCACCAACTAACTATGGCTACACCTTC
CDR3 protein: CAVSPTNYGYTF
J gene: TRBJ1-2
D gene: -
V gene: TRBV10-3

CDR3 DNA: TGTGCCAGCAGTTCCATCCCCCCTCTGAATTCACCCCTCCACTTT
CDR3 protein: CASSSIPPLNSPLHF
J gene: TRBJ1-6
D gene: -
V gene: TRBV28

CDR3 DNA: TGTGCCAGCAAGGGGGACCGACACTATGGCTACACCTTC
CDR3 protein: CASKGDRHYGYTF
J gene: TRBJ1-2
D gene: -
V gene: TRBV2

CDR3 DNA: TGTGCCAGCTCACCACAGGACAGGGCTGGAAACACCATATATTTT
CDR3 protein: CASSPQDRAGNTIYF
J gene: TRBJ1-3
D gene: TRBD1
V gene: TRBV18

CDR3 DNA: TGTGCCAGCAGCCGCACGGGACTAGCGGGATTCGGTGAGCAGTTCTTC
CDR3 protein: CASSRTGLAGFGEQFF
J gene: TRBJ2-1
D gene: TRBD2
V gene: TRBV11-2

CDR3 DNA: TGTGCCAGCAGTTTACTCTTCTCTTCTGGGGCCAACGTCCTGACTTTC
CDR3 protein: CASSLLFSSGANVLTF
J gene: TRBJ2-6
D gene: -
V gene: TRBV27

CDR3 DNA: TGTGCCAGCAGCTTACAACCGGGGTCGAGCGAGCAGTACTTC
CDR3 protein: CASSLQPGSSEQYF
J gene: TRBJ2-7
D gene: -
V gene: TRBV7-2

CDR3 DNA: TGTGCCAGCAGCTTGGGGGGTTCACACGAGCAGTACTTC
CDR3 protein: CASSLGGSHEQYF
J gene: TRBJ2-7
D gene: -
V gene: TRBV5-4

CDR3 DNA: TGTGCCAGCAGCTTAGAGGGGGCCGGGAACATTCAGTACTTC
CDR3 protein: CASSLEGAGNIQYF
J gene: TRBJ2-4
D gene: TRBD1
V gene: TRBV7-8